One sample yielded the 22 T cell receptor beta chains listed below, sequenced in a study of liver allograft versus peripheral blood T cells. Study-level information: Transplanted-liver and recipient peripheral blood T cell receptor repertoires were compared.

TCRdb used MiXCR to reprocess the reads, holding one entry per CDR3 protein. The profile shows under 800 distinct CDR3 sequences, around 19% of them singletons. These receptors originate from a human patient who had a liver transplant. Some T cells may have originated in the graft donor.

Relative to its sample, this clonotype is large (0.1 to 1%). This rearrangement joins TRBV6-2 or TRBV6-3 to TRBJ2-7, with a possible D match to TRBD1 (5 bases). From germline, CDR1 is MNHEY and CDR2 SVGEGT. The germline V and J ends were trimmed by 4 bases and 4 bases, with 8 bases remaining between them. This CDR3 contains 12 residues. Here the CDR3 DNA reads TGTGCCAGCAGTTCCACAGGATACGAGCAGTACGTC. Residues: CASSSTGYEQYV.

This clonotype is medium-sized (0.01 to 0.1%) within its sample. The rearrangement joins TRBV20-1 to TRBJ1-1, with D unresolved. V lost 6 bases to trimming and J lost 1 base, with 12 bases between them. The CDR3 has 13 residues. The germline V gene has CDR1 DFQATT and CDR2 SNEGSKA (reference sequence). The CDR3 coding sequence is TGCAGTGCCTGGTGGGTGGGGAACACTGAAGCTTTCTTT. This gives the protein CSAWWVGNTEAFF.

This clonotype rates as large (0.1 to 1%). The chain links TRBV27 to TRBJ1-2; tentatively, D is TRBD1 (6 bases). V was cut by 4 bases and J by 10 bases, with 16 bases left in between. This CDR3 region has 13 residues. In germline, CDR1 is MNHEY, CDR2 SMNVEV (reference sequence). CDR3 amino acids: CASSSTPGQFYTF. In DNA form, the CDR3 reads TGTGCCAGCAGTTCAACCCCCGGACAGTTCTACACCTTC.

This clonotype is classed as large. This sequence joins TRBV6-6 and TRBJ2-1, with 7 bases lining up with TRBD1. Trimming took 5 bases from V and 12 from J; bases not matched to a gene: 13. This CDR3 has 14 residues. Germline V gives CDR1 MNHNY, CDR2 SVGAGI (reference sequence). In DNA form, the CDR3 reads TGTGCCAGCAGTCCGGCCCCGGACAGGTCTAGGCAGTTCTTC. Translated, it gives CASSPAPDRSRQFF.

Details on this clonotype: A far larger clone differs by one base, so this is likely a read error. The chain recombines TRBV6-2 or TRBV6-3 with TRBJ1-2, with D possibly TRBD1 on 5 matching bases. There are 15 residues in the CDR3. V was shortened by 2 bases and J by 0 bases, with 10 bases between the two germline ends. Germline V lookup: CDR1 MNHEY, CDR2 SVGEGT. CDR3 region: CASSYRQRPNYGYTF. The CDR3 DNA sequence: TGTGCCAGCAGTTACAGACAGAGACCTAACTATGGCTACACCTTC.

The chain recombines TRBV7-2 with TRBJ1-2, with no clear D. Trimming removed 2 bases at V and 7 bases at J, with 14 bases between. This CDR3 has 14 amino acids. Per germline, CDR1 SGHTA and CDR2 FQGNSA. CDR3: CASSLQPETRGYTF. CDR3 sequence (DNA): TGTGCCAGCAGCTTACAACCTGAAACACGTGGCTACACCTTC.

By sample share, this clonotype is medium-sized (0.01 to 0.1%). The rearrangement joins TRBV27 to TRBJ1-2, with D possibly being TRBD1 (6 bases). V lost 2 bases and J 6 bases, leaving 10 bases between the germline ends. The CDR3 is 13 residues long. The germline V gene encodes CDR1 MNHEY and CDR2 SMNVEV (reference sequence). CDR3 in DNA: TGTGCCAGCAGTTTAACAGGGACGAATGGCTACACCTTC. Translation: CASSLTGTNGYTF.

The chain joins TRBV6-1 to TRBJ1-2; 9 bases are shared with TRBD1. CDR3 length: 13 amino acids. The germline V gene has CDR1 MNHNS and CDR2 SASEGT. The junction had 7 bases not matched to a gene; V was cut back by 6 bases and J by 8 bases. The CDR3 loop is CASSDRTGDGYTF. The CDR3, as DNA: TGTGCCAGCAGCGATCGGACAGGGGACGGCTACACCTTC.

By share, this clonotype counts as medium-sized. This chain uses TRBV18 with TRBJ2-6, with D unresolved. The V and J ends lost 2 bases and 4 bases respectively, with 12 bases between them. Germline V gene sequence: CDR1 KGHSH, CDR2 LQKENI. The CDR3 length is 16 residues. The CDR3 spells CASSPNPYGGANVLTF. The DNA for the CDR3 is TGTGCCAGCTCACCAAATCCCTATGGAGGGGCCAACGTCCTGACTTTC.

By its share, this clonotype is medium-sized. This chain connects TRBV6-6 to TRBJ2-7; tentatively, D is TRBD2 (7 bases). The CDR3 is 13 residues long. Trimming stripped 2 bases from V and 5 bases from J, with 10 bases between. Germline V CDR1 and CDR2: MNHNY, SVGAGI (reference sequence). The CDR3 region has the DNA TGTGCCAGCAGTTACGGGGGGGCCAACGAGCAGTACTTC. The encoded protein is CASSYGGANEQYF.

Concerning this clonotype: A far larger clone is one base from this, pointing to a likely read error. The CDR3, as DNA: TGTGCCAGCAGCTCGGTATGGGGTTACGACAAGCAGTACTTC. As protein: CASSSVWGYDKQYF. This rearrangement joins TRBV24-1 to TRBJ2-7; D is undetermined. The V end was cut by 11 bases, the J end by 8 bases, with 24 bases between. The germline CDR1 and CDR2 sequences are KGHDR and SFDVKD. The CDR3 is made up of 14 amino acids.

The rearrangement links TRBV27 to TRBJ1-2, with D possibly matching TRBD1 (5 bases). This CDR3 is 13 amino acids long. The V and J ends lost 4 bases and 6 bases respectively, with 12 bases between them. Germline CDR1 reads MNHEY; CDR2 reads SMNVEV (reference sequence). CDR3 coding DNA: TGTGCCAGCAGTTCCCTGATGGGGGATGGCTACACCTTC. Translating gives CASSSLMGDGYTF.

This clonotype ranks as large. The chain joins TRBV27 to TRBJ1-1; 7 bases are shared with TRBD1. Germline assignment: CDR1 MNHEY and CDR2 SMNVEV (reference sequence). The ends lost 7 bases at V and 0 bases at J; junction bases unmatched: 8. The CDR3 loop spans 15 amino acids. CDR3 region: CASTPGQHMNTEAFF. In DNA, the CDR3 is TGTGCCAGCACCCCGGGACAGCACATGAACACTGAAGCTTTCTTT.

The CDR3 is CASSDTGEDYGYTF. Here the CDR3 DNA reads TGTGCCAGTAGTGACACAGGGGAAGACTATGGCTACACCTTC. The chain is built from TRBV19 and TRBJ1-2, with 7 bases identical to TRBD1. The CDR3 spans 14 residues. CDR1 and CDR2 from the germline V gene are LNHDA and SQIVND (reference sequence). The junction had 6 bases not matched to a gene; V was cut back by 5 bases and J by 3 bases.

In its sample, this clonotype is large. This chain joins TRBV27 and TRBJ2-1; 9 positions agree with TRBD1. The CDR3 length is 12 residues. Germline CDR1 and CDR2: MNHEY and SMNVEV (reference sequence). V dropped 6 bases and J dropped 14; count of bases not matched to a gene: 8. The CDR3 loop is CASRGRDREEFF. The CDR3 DNA follows: TGTGCCAGCAGAGGTAGGGACAGGGAGGAGTTCTTC.

With regard to this clonotype: One base separates it from a far larger clone, so it is likely a read error. The rearrangement links TRBV6-6 to TRBJ1-5; D is ambiguous. Germline V CDR1 and CDR2: MNHNY, SVGAGI (reference sequence). Trimming cost V 5 bases and J 10 bases, with 18 bases left between them. The CDR3 is 14 residues long. Here the CDR3 DNA reads TGTGCCAGCAGTGAGGTAACATGGGGTCATCCCCAGCATTTT. This codes for CASSEVTWGHPQHF.

As regards this clonotype: This may arise from a read error, as a much more abundant clone is one base away. J is TRBJ2-7 and V is TRBV6-2 or TRBV6-3; 8 bases are a match to TRBD2. V shed 8 bases and J 9 bases; nucleotides not matched to a gene: 21. The CDR3 runs to 16 residues. Germline V gene data show CDR1 as MNHEY and CDR2 as SVGEGT. The CDR3 loop is CASCGEEGLVVYWQYF. CDR3 nucleotides: TGTGCCAGCTGTGGTGAAGAGGGACTAGTCGTTTATTGGCAGTACTTC.

This clonotype ranks as large. The rearrangement uses TRBV9 and TRBJ2-5, with 10 bases aligning to TRBD2. The CDR3 runs 19 residues. The trim removed 1 base at V and 1 base at J, leaving 13 bases unmatched. The germline gives CDR1 SGDLS, CDR2 YYNGEE. CDR3 nucleotides: TGTGCCAGCAGCGTATCTAGCGGGAGTCAAGGGGGGACCCAAGAGACCCAGTACTTC. This sequence encodes CASSVSSGSQGGTQETQYF.

The chain joins TRBV6-5 to TRBJ1-2, with 8 nucleotides matching TRBD1. V lost 6 bases and J lost 7; bases outside the gene matches: 19. From germline, CDR1 is MNHEY and CDR2 SVGAGI. This CDR3 is built from 17 residues. The CDR3 DNA reads as TGTGCCAGCAGAGACCTCCGGGACAGGTCGGCGGGTGGTGGCTACACCTTC. This gives the protein CASRDLRDRSAGGGYTF.

This clonotype is large within its sample. The rearrangement uses TRBV7-9 and TRBJ1-2; D is unclear. Germline CDR1 and CDR2: SEHNR and FQNEAQ (reference sequence). V lost 4 bases and J lost 6, with 21 bases in between. The CDR3 sequence is 16 residues long. The CDR3 loop is CASSSPDPPRPNGYTF. The DNA for the CDR3 is TGTGCCAGCAGCTCCCCCGACCCTCCCAGGCCGAATGGCTACACCTTC.

This clonotype is medium-sized. The V call is TRBV18, the J call TRBJ2-5; D ambiguous. The CDR3 extends over 14 amino acids. Germline assignment: CDR1 KGHSH and CDR2 LQKENI. The V gene lost 0 bases and the J gene lost 3 bases, with 8 bases spanning the gap. The DNA of the CDR3 is TGTGCCAGCTCACCACCCACGAGCGAAGAGACCCAGTACTTC. It encodes CASSPPTSEETQYF.

About this clonotype: A far more abundant clone sits one base away, making this likely a read error. The V and J genes are TRBV19 and TRBJ2-7; 12 bases are shared with TRBD2. CDR3 length equals 15 residues. After removal of 1 base from V and 7 bases from J, the junction contained 5 bases not matched to a gene. CDR1 and CDR2 from the germline V gene are LNHDA and SQIVND (reference sequence). The chain's CDR3 is CASSIGTSGMNEQYF. The CDR3 DNA reads as TGTGCCAGTAGTATAGGGACTAGCGGGATGAATGAGCAGTACTTC.